Included here is one T cell receptor beta chain sequence, with context. The data stem from a study of CD8 T cells in Susac syndrome. RNA totalling about 0.5 to 1 ug underwent reverse transcription with random hexamers. TCRdb used MiXCR to reprocess the immunoSEQ multiplex PCR reads, holding one entry per CDR3 protein. The table includes more than 55,000 distinct CDR3 sequences, about 95% detected once. The receptor was derived from a human donor in good health. Sequenced: CD8+ T cells from PBMCs.

CDR3: CASSQERPYEQYF. The CDR3 DNA reads as TGCGCCAGCAGCCAAGAAAGGCCCTACGAGCAGTACTTC. The chain carries TRBV4-1 and TRBJ2-7; D remains ambiguous. This CDR3 is 13 amino acids long. Trimming removed 0 bases at V and 2 bases at J, with 5 bases between. Germline CDR1 reads MGHRA; CDR2 reads YSYEKL.